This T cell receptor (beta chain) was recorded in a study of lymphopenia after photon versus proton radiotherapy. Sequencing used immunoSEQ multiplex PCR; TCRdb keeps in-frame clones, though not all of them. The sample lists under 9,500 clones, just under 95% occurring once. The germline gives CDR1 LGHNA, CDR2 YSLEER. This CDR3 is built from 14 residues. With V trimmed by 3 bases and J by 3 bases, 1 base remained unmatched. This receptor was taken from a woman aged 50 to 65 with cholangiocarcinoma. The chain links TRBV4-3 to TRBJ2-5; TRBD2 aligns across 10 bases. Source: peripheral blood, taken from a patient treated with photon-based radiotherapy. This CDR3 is CASSHGLAEETQYF. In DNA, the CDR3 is TGCGCCAGCAGCCACGGACTAGCGGAAGAGACCCAGTACTTC.